The 12 T cell receptor beta chains given below trace back to one sample, sequenced in a study of blood T cell repertoires in COVID-19. Clones were read by immunoSEQ multiplex PCR, and TCRdb kept only the in-frame ones, dropping some. The sample holds 300,000 or so clones, around 84% seen once. The sequencing input was peripheral blood. These receptors were collected from a man between 65 and 79 years old with acute or convalescent COVID-19.

This chain links TRBV4-2 with TRBJ1-4; D gene ambiguous. The CDR3 totals 13 residues. Germline loops: CDR1 LGHNA, CDR2 YNFKEQ. V was cut by 0 bases and J by 8 bases, with 7 bases left in between. The CDR3 DNA reads as TGTGCCAGCAGCCAAGAGGCGGGGGAAAAACTGTTTTTT. Translation: CASSQEAGEKLFF.

The V gene is TRBV28, the J gene TRBJ2-6, with D possibly TRBD1 on 6 matching bases. The germline V and J ends were trimmed by 6 bases and 1 base, with 13 bases remaining between them. The CDR3 contains 16 residues. Germline CDR1 reads MDHEN; CDR2 reads SYDVKM. The CDR3 coding sequence is TGTGCCAGCAGGGACAGATTAGGTTCTGGGGCCAACGTCCTGACTTTC. This encodes CASRDRLGSGANVLTF.

Only one count was recorded for this clone. This chain uses TRBV19 with TRBJ2-5, with TRBD2 identical over 12 bases. Per germline, CDR1 LNHDA and CDR2 SQIVND (reference sequence). This CDR3 is 15 amino acids long. V trimming: 5 bases; J trimming: 5 bases; junction bases outside the gene matches: 6. CDR3 amino acids: CASSSGLAGSETQYF. The CDR3 DNA sequence: TGTGCCAGTAGTTCGGGACTAGCGGGTTCGGAGACCCAGTACTTC.

This clone was detected once. The J gene is TRBJ1-5, the V gene TRBV28, with D tentatively TRBD1 (6 bases). The germline V and J ends were trimmed by 7 bases and 3 bases, with 22 bases remaining between them. CDR1 MDHEN and CDR2 SYDVKM come from the germline V gene. The CDR3 runs to 17 residues. In DNA form, the CDR3 reads TGTGCCAGCACGGTGGGCCAGGGGAGTTTTGTCAATCAGCCCCAGCATTTT. The encoded protein is CASTVGQGSFVNQPQHF.

The rearrangement links TRBV5-6 to TRBJ2-1; TRBD2 matches at 10 bases. The CDR3 contains 16 residues. The germline V gene has CDR1 SGHDT and CDR2 YYEEEE. Trimming removed 6 bases from V and 3 bases from J; junction bases left unmatched: 9. The CDR3 DNA follows: TGTGCCAGCACGCCCGAGCCTAGCGGGAGCTACAATGAGCAGTTCTTC. Its translation: CASTPEPSGSYNEQFF.

The V gene is TRBV5-5, the J gene TRBJ1-4; D call uncertain. Trimming stripped 0 bases from V and 7 bases from J, with 13 bases between. The V gene's germline CDR1 is SGHKS and CDR2 YYEKEE (reference sequence). CDR3 length: 15 residues. CDR3 nucleotides: TGTGCCAGCAGCTTGGACCAACTCGGTTCTGAAAAACTGTTTTTT. Its translation is CASSLDQLGSEKLFF. The variable domain in full, completed from reference TRBV5-5 and TRBJ1-4, reads DAGVTQSPTHLIKTRGQQVTLRCSPISGHKSVSWYQQVLGQGPQFIFQYYEKEERGRGNFPDRFSARQFPNYSSELNVNALLLGDSALYLCASSLDQLGSEKLFFGSGTQLSVL.

The chain links TRBV7-9 to TRBJ2-1; the match to TRBD2 covers 14 bases. V lost 1 base and J lost 6; bases outside the gene matches: 2. The CDR3 spans 16 residues. Per germline, CDR1 SEHNR and CDR2 FQNEAQ (reference sequence). The CDR3 loop reads CASSLVGTSGGNEQFF. The CDR3 region has the DNA TGTGCCAGCAGCTTAGTAGGGACTAGCGGGGGCAATGAGCAGTTCTTC.

This chain uses TRBV7-9 with TRBJ2-5; 14 nucleotides line up with TRBD2. V lost 5 bases and J lost 1; bases outside the gene matches: 6. This CDR3 has 17 amino acids. Germline values: CDR1 SEHNR, CDR2 FQNEAQ (reference sequence). CDR3 bases: TGTGCCAGCAGCCCTCGACTAGCGGGGGGGAGCCAAGAGACCCAGTACTTC. It is translated as CASSPRLAGGSQETQYF.

The chain joins TRBV11-2 to TRBJ1-2; 9 bases fit TRBD1. The J segment lost 6 bases and the V segment lost 5 bases, leaving 7 bases of the junction unmatched. This CDR3 contains 14 residues. From germline, CDR1 is SGHAT and CDR2 FQNNGV. The CDR3 DNA follows: TGTGCCAGCAGCCAGGGACAGGGTGTGGATGGCTACACCTTC. Protein product: CASSQGQGVDGYTF. Drawing the rest from reference TRBV11-2 and TRBJ1-2, the complete variable domain is EAGVAQSPRYKIIEKRQSVAFWCNPISGHATLYWYQQILGQGPKLLIQFQNNGVVDDSQLPKDRFSAERLKGVDSTLKIQPAKLEDSAVYLCASSQGQGVDGYTFGSGTRLTVV.

Of note for this clone: The sample holds other DNA sequences that translate to the same CDR3. The chain combines TRBV18 with TRBJ2-3; D remains ambiguous. Germline assignment: CDR1 KGHSH and CDR2 LQKENI. The V and J ends lost 6 bases and 2 bases respectively, with 9 bases between them. This CDR3 is built from 13 residues. CDR3 amino acids: CASSPPSTDTQYF. The CDR3 coding sequence is TGTGCCAGCTCTCCCCCCTCCACAGATACGCAGTATTTT.

With respect to this clone: The sample holds other DNA sequences that translate to the same CDR3. The DNA for the CDR3 is TGCGCCAGCAGCTTCACGTTGAGCTCCTACAATGAGCAGTTCTTC. It yields the protein CASSFTLSSYNEQFF. The rearrangement links TRBV5-1 to TRBJ2-1; no clear D. V dropped 2 bases and J dropped 0 bases, with 9 bases sitting between them. Germline V gene sequence: CDR1 SGHRS, CDR2 YFSETQ. This CDR3 is 15 amino acids long. The complete variable domain, with remaining parts taken from reference TRBV5-1 and TRBJ2-1, reads KAGVTQTPRYLIKTRGQQVTLSCSPISGHRSVSWYQQTPGQGLQFLFEYFSETQRNKGNFPGRFSGRQFSNSRSEMNVSTLELGDSALYLCASSFTLSSYNEQFFGPGTRLTVL.

This rearrangement joins TRBV28 to TRBJ2-6; 7 nucleotides line up with TRBD2. CDR1 and CDR2 (germline): MDHEN, SYDVKM. The CDR3 is 16 amino acids. J was trimmed by 2 bases and V by 6 bases; bases with no gene match: 7. For the CDR3, the DNA is TGTGCCAGCAGCTCCGGGGGGAGCGCTGGGGCCAACGTCCTGACTTTC. This gives the protein CASSSGGSAGANVLTF.